One sample yielded the 27 T cell receptor beta chains listed below, sequenced in a study of response to subunit inactivated influenza vaccine. MiXCR was run by TCRdb on the RT-PCR reads, yielding one entry per CDR3 protein. The sample has over 450,000 distinct CDR3 sequences, over 10% seen once. Sequenced here: PBMCs from blood, sampled more than 35 days after vaccination. The receptors derive from a man over 45 who received an inactivated influenza vaccine.

This clonotype was counted many times. V is TRBV6-2 or TRBV6-3 and J is TRBJ2-1; D uncertain. Germline CDR1 is MNHEY and CDR2 is SVGEGT. The CDR3 consists of 13 residues. The V gene lost 3 bases and the J gene lost 4 bases, with 7 bases spanning the gap. The CDR3 DNA reads TGTGCCAGCAGTTATGGCGGTTACAATGAGCAGTTCTTC. It translates to CASSYGGYNEQFF.

This clonotype was detected many times. V and J are TRBV19 and TRBJ2-7; a possible D gene is TRBD1 (5 bases). This CDR3 spans 13 amino acids. The germline V gene encodes CDR1 LNHDA and CDR2 SQIVND (reference sequence). V shed 10 bases and J shed 4 bases, with 17 bases lying between them. Here the CDR3 reads CATPQTEPYEQYF. Here the CDR3 DNA reads TGTGCCACCCCCCAGACAGAGCCGTACGAGCAGTACTTC.

The chain carries TRBV10-2 and TRBJ1-5; 7 bases align to TRBD1. The germline V gene encodes CDR1 WSHSY and CDR2 SAAADI. The junction had 4 bases not matched to a gene; V was cut back by 2 bases and J by 3 bases. This CDR3 comprises 15 residues. For the CDR3, the DNA is TGCGCCAGCAGTGAGCCGACAGGGATCAATCAGCCCCAGCATTTT. Its protein is CASSEPTGINQPQHF.

This clonotype turned up a few times. The chain carries TRBV10-3 and TRBJ2-7; 9 positions match TRBD1. Trimming removed 5 bases from V and 6 bases from J; junction bases left unmatched: 11. From germline, CDR1 is ENHRY and CDR2 SYGVKD. The CDR3 length is 15 residues. In DNA, the CDR3 is TGTGCCATCAGTCCACTGCGGGGACAGGGACCCGAGCAGTACTTC. Amino acid sequence: CAISPLRGQGPEQYF.

This clonotype came up many times. This rearrangement joins TRBV20-1 to TRBJ2-7; TRBD1 matches at 8 bases. The junction had 11 bases not matched to a gene; V was cut back by 6 bases and J by 4 bases. The CDR3 sequence is 14 residues long. Germline CDR1 reads DFQATT; CDR2 reads SNEGSKA (reference sequence). The CDR3 region has the DNA TGCAGTGCCGCCCCGGGACAGGTCCCTTACGAGCAGTACTTC. It codes for CSAAPGQVPYEQYF.

The chain recombines TRBV5-1 with TRBJ2-7; a weak D match, TRBD2 (7 bases). Trimming took off 7 bases at V and 2 bases at J, with 13 bases between the two ends. Germline V gene data show CDR1 as SGHRS and CDR2 as YFSETQ. This CDR3 has 13 amino acids. The CDR3 nucleotides read TGCGCCAGCCGATTAGGGGGGGCCTACGAGCAGTACTTC. It codes for CASRLGGAYEQYF.

The chain combines TRBV12-3 or TRBV12-4 with TRBJ2-7; 9 nucleotides align to TRBD1. V lost 3 bases and J lost 0; bases outside the gene matches: 6. This CDR3 comprises 16 residues. The CDR3 region has the DNA TGTGCCAGCAGTTTGACAGGGGGGGTGTTCTCCTACGAGCAGTACTTC. This codes for CASSLTGGVFSYEQYF.

The CDR3 reads CASSLGTGIGGYTF. For the CDR3, the DNA is TGCGCCAGCAGCCTCGGAACAGGCATCGGTGGCTACACCTTC. The V gene is TRBV5-1, the J gene TRBJ1-2, with D possibly TRBD1 on 5 matching bases. The CDR3 loop spans 14 amino acids. V lost 4 bases to trimming and J lost 7 bases, with 17 bases between them. Germline CDR1 reads SGHRS; CDR2 reads YFSETQ.

The chain couples TRBV12-3 or TRBV12-4 to TRBJ2-7; 7 positions match TRBD2. V shed 1 base, J shed 4 bases, and the junction held 4 bases outside the gene matches. CDR3 length: 14 residues. As DNA, the CDR3 is TGTGCCAGCAGTTTAGACTCAGCGGGATACGAGCAGTACTTC. Translated, it gives CASSLDSAGYEQYF.

This clonotype was recorded many times. The chain links TRBV20-1 to TRBJ2-2; D may be TRBD1 (5 bases). Looked up from germline, CDR1 is DFQATT and CDR2 is SNEGSKA (reference sequence). This CDR3 has 14 amino acids. Trimming removed 4 bases from V and 6 bases from J, with 15 bases in between. CDR3 nucleotide sequence: TGCAGTGCTATGAAGGACACCTCCCCCGGGGAGCTGTTTTTT. This gives the protein CSAMKDTSPGELFF.

The genes are TRBV6-1 and TRBJ2-7; no firm D call. Germline assignment: CDR1 MNHNS and CDR2 SASEGT. This CDR3 spans 14 amino acids. Trimming left V 7 bases short and J 5 bases short, with 18 bases between. CDR3: CASTQNTVGHEQYF. The CDR3 nucleotides read TGTGCCAGCACCCAAAACACAGTCGGTCACGAGCAGTACTTC.

The V and J genes are TRBV11-2 and TRBJ2-5; TRBD1 is a possible D gene (6 bases). From germline, CDR1 is SGHAT and CDR2 FQNNGV. Trimming took 6 bases from V and 9 from J, leaving 11 bases between them. CDR3 length: 11 amino acids. The CDR3 DNA follows: TGTGCCAGCAGGGGGGCCTCGGCCCAGTACTTC. Amino acid sequence: CASRGASAQYF.

In its sample, this clonotype was seen a few times. The chain links TRBV7-9 to TRBJ1-2, with a weak D call TRBD1 (5 bases). V shed 0 bases and J shed 11 bases, with 16 bases lying between them. From germline, CDR1 is SEHNR and CDR2 FQNEAQ (reference sequence). This CDR3 is built from 14 residues. CDR3 in amino acids: CASSLAQTAGGYTF. Written as DNA, the CDR3 is TGTGCCAGCAGCTTAGCGCAGACAGCCGGGGGGTACACCTTC. Full variable domain (missing parts from reference TRBV7-9 and TRBJ1-2): DTGVSQNPRHKITKRGQNVTFRCDPISEHNRLYWYRQTLGQGPEFLTYFQNEAQLEKSRLLSDRFSAERPKGSFSTLEIQRTEQGDSAMYLCASSLAQTAGGYTFGSGTRLTVV.

This chain links TRBV7-9 with TRBJ2-3, with D possibly being TRBD1 (6 bases). V lost 4 bases, J lost 2 bases, and 16 bases lay in between. The V gene's germline CDR1 is SEHNR and CDR2 FQNEAQ (reference sequence). This CDR3 contains 16 residues. Written as DNA, the CDR3 is TGTGCCAGCAGCTCGGGAATAAGGGGGAACACAGATACGCAGTATTTT. This codes for CASSSGIRGNTDTQYF.

V is TRBV20-1 and J is TRBJ1-5; 8 bases match TRBD1. The trim removed 6 bases at V and 3 bases at J, leaving 7 bases unmatched. This CDR3 spans 14 amino acids. The germline gives CDR1 DFQATT, CDR2 SNEGSKA (reference sequence). The CDR3 reads CSATRTGNNQPQHF. For the CDR3, the DNA is TGCAGTGCGACCCGGACAGGGAACAATCAGCCCCAGCATTTT.

The sample holds one count of this clonotype. The chain couples TRBV7-1 to TRBJ2-1; D may be TRBD2 (6 bases). TRBV7-1 is flagged as an ORF with uncertain function. The length of the CDR3 is 21 residues. V lost 2 bases to trimming and J lost 0 bases, with 26 bases between them. Written as DNA, the CDR3 is TGTGCCAGCAGCTCATTAGTGGCTCGGGTTAGCGGAAGAAGCTCCTACAATGAGCAGTTCTTC. It codes for CASSSLVARVSGRSSYNEQFF.

This chain connects TRBV9 to TRBJ2-1; TRBD2 matches at 9 bases. Germline V gene lookup returns CDR1 SGDLS and CDR2 YYNGEE. V gave up 4 bases and J gave up 6 bases; unmatched junction bases: 11. This CDR3 is 16 amino acids long. CDR3 in amino acids: CASSLSAGGTGNEQFF. CDR3 coding DNA: TGTGCCAGCAGCTTGTCAGCGGGGGGCACTGGCAATGAGCAGTTCTTC.

This clonotype was seen a few times. V usage is TRBV5-1 and J usage is TRBJ2-2; no reliable D call. Germline V gene data show CDR1 as SGHRS and CDR2 as YFSETQ. V lost 0 bases and J lost 3, with 12 bases in between. This CDR3 has 16 residues. The CDR3 bases are TGCGCCAGCAGCTTGGAACTTGCTAGGGACACCGGGGAGCTGTTTTTT. Encoded protein: CASSLELARDTGELFF. Drawing the rest from reference TRBV5-1 and TRBJ2-2, the complete variable domain is KAGVTQTPRYLIKTRGQQVTLSCSPISGHRSVSWYQQTPGQGLQFLFEYFSETQRNKGNFPGRFSGRQFSNSRSEMNVSTLELGDSALYLCASSLELARDTGELFFGEGSRLTVL.

This clonotype has just a few counts. The chain links TRBV29-1 to TRBJ1-1; D perhaps matches TRBD1 (5 bases). Per germline, CDR1 SQVTM and CDR2 ANQGSEA. The CDR3 has 12 residues. Trimming took off 7 bases at V and 2 bases at J, with 11 bases between the two ends. CDR3 sequence: CSATQGNTEAFF. In DNA form, the CDR3 reads TGCAGCGCTACCCAGGGCAACACTGAAGCTTTCTTT.

This clonotype was counted many times. The chain combines TRBV7-2 with TRBJ2-2; D may be TRBD1 (6 bases). There are 16 residues in the CDR3. Germline V gene data show CDR1 as SGHTA and CDR2 as FQGNSA. Trimming cost V 2 bases and J 6 bases, with 16 bases left between them. In DNA, the CDR3 is TGTGCCAGCAGCTTATTTGACCCAGGGGTCTCCGGGGAGCTGTTTTTT. This gives the protein CASSLFDPGVSGELFF. Full variable domain (rest looked up from reference TRBV7-2 and TRBJ2-2): GAGVSQSPSNKVTEKGKDVELRCDPISGHTALYWYRQSLGQGLEFLIYFQGNSAPDKSGLPSDRFSAERTGGSVSTLTIQRTQQEDSAVYLCASSLFDPGVSGELFFGEGSRLTVL.

The chain combines TRBV20-1 with TRBJ1-5; no firm D call. Trimming pared 0 bases from V and 1 base from J, leaving 10 bases between. CDR3 size: 15 residues. Germline V gene data show CDR1 as DFQATT and CDR2 as SNEGSKA (reference sequence). In DNA form, the CDR3 reads TGCAGTGCTAGAGACGGCAGCCTAAGCAATCAGCCCCAGCATTTT. Translating it yields CSARDGSLSNQPQHF.

The CDR3 loop is CASSRTGDTEAFF. The CDR3 nucleotides are TGTGCCAGCAGCCGGACAGGGGACACTGAAGCTTTCTTT. This chain connects TRBV12-3 or TRBV12-4 to TRBJ1-1; 9 bases match TRBD1. The V and J ends lost 6 bases and 3 bases, in that order; junction bases with no gene match: 2. The CDR3 is 13 amino acids.

This clonotype has only a few counts. The chain links TRBV12-3 or TRBV12-4 to TRBJ1-1, with D perhaps matching TRBD1 (6 bases). The CDR3 contains 15 residues. V was clipped by 6 bases and J by 0 bases, with 14 bases between them. CDR3 DNA: TGTGCCAGCAGACGGGACATCCCTATGAACACTGAAGCTTTCTTT. Its protein product is CASRRDIPMNTEAFF.

The rearrangement uses TRBV11-2 and TRBJ2-1; TRBD2 matches at 9 bases. After removal of 4 bases from V and 8 bases from J, the junction contained 15 bases not matched to a gene. This CDR3 is 17 amino acids long. Germline loops: CDR1 SGHAT, CDR2 FQNNGV. Here the CDR3 reads CASSSSPLAGAVDEQFF. CDR3 bases: TGTGCCAGCAGCTCCTCTCCTTTAGCGGGAGCGGTAGATGAGCAGTTCTTC. Together with reference TRBV11-2 and TRBJ2-1, the CDR3 gives the full variable domain: EAGVAQSPRYKIIEKRQSVAFWCNPISGHATLYWYQQILGQGPKLLIQFQNNGVVDDSQLPKDRFSAERLKGVDSTLKIQPAKLEDSAVYLCASSSSPLAGAVDEQFFGPGTRLTVL.

In this sample, this clonotype turned up a few times. The gene calls are TRBV5-1 and TRBJ2-7; perhaps TRBD1 as D (6 bases). This CDR3 region has 15 residues. The germline V and J ends were trimmed by 4 bases and 0 bases, with 14 bases remaining between them. CDR1 and CDR2 from the germline V gene are SGHRS and YFSETQ. CDR3 protein: CASSEGQLGSYEQYF. In DNA, the CDR3 is TGCGCCAGCAGCGAAGGACAGCTGGGCTCCTACGAGCAGTACTTC.

The rearrangement links TRBV5-6 to TRBJ2-7, with 10 bases lining up with TRBD1. Per the germline V gene, CDR1 is SGHDT and CDR2 is YYEEEE. This CDR3 is 13 amino acids long. The junction had 5 bases not matched to a gene; V was cut back by 2 bases and J by 9 bases. CDR3 residues: CASSLGQGVLQYF. CDR3 coding DNA: TGTGCCAGCAGCTTAGGACAGGGGGTTTTGCAGTACTTC. Based on the CDR3 plus reference TRBV5-6 and TRBJ2-7, the full variable domain is DAGVTQSPTHLIKTRGQQVTLRCSPKSGHDTVSWYQQALGQGPQFIFQYYEEEERQRGNFPDRFSGHQFPNYSSELNVNALLLGDSALYLCASSLGQGVLQYFGPGTRLTVT.

This chain uses TRBV7-9 with TRBJ1-6; D unresolved. Between the trimmed V and J ends, which lost 1 base and 4 bases, there was a span of 8 bases. This CDR3 is 15 amino acids long. In germline, CDR1 is SEHNR, CDR2 FQNEAQ (reference sequence). The CDR3 region has the DNA TGTGCCAGCAGCTTAGAAGTACATTATAATTCACCCCTCCACTTT. Translated: CASSLEVHYNSPLHF.